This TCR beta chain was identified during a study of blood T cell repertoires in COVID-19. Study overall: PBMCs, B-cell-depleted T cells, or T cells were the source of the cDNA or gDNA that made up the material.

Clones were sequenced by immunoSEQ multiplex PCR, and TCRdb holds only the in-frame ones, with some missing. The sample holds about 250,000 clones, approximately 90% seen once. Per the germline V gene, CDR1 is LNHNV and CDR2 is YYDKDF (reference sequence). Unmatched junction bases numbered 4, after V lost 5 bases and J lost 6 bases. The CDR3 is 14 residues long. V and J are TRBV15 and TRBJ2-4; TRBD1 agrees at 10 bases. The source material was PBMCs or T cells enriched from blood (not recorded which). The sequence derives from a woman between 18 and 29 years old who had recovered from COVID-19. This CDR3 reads CATSLRQGANIQYF. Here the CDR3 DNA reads TGTGCCACCAGCCTGCGACAGGGGGCAAACATTCAGTACTTC.